What follows are 27 T cell receptor beta chains derived from one specimen sequenced in a study of yellow fever vaccine responses in identical twins. TCRdb ran MiXCR on the RT-PCR reads and lists one entry per CDR3 protein. Of over a thousand distinct CDR3 sequences listed, roughly 92% were seen once; the top ten hold 2.5% to 3.5%. The source was T cells from blood (PBMCs), unsorted or a sorted subset (not recorded which), collected before or after yellow fever vaccination (not recorded which). The receptors were gathered from a woman under 30 who received the yellow fever vaccine.

The V gene is TRBV15, the J gene TRBJ2-7, with 9 bases identical to TRBD2. Unmatched junction bases numbered 5, after V lost 3 bases and J lost 2 bases. The V gene's germline CDR1 is LNHNV and CDR2 YYDKDF (reference sequence). The CDR3 sequence is 15 residues long. As DNA, the CDR3 is TGTGCCACCAGCAGGGATAGCGGGAGAACCTACGAGCAGTACTTC. This gives the protein CATSRDSGRTYEQYF.

The J gene is TRBJ2-4, the V gene TRBV20-1; no definite D call. V lost 0 bases to trimming and J lost 0 bases, with 12 bases between them. CDR1 and CDR2 from the germline V gene are DFQATT and SNEGSKA (reference sequence). The CDR3 contains 16 residues. The CDR3 DNA is TGCAGTGCTAGAGATTCCCGCCTGGTAGCCAAAAACATTCAGTACTTC. This translates into CSARDSRLVAKNIQYF.

This clonotype was counted once. The J gene is TRBJ1-2, the V gene TRBV4-1; D is uncertain. This CDR3 contains 14 residues. The V gene's germline CDR1 is MGHRA and CDR2 YSYEKL. V was shortened by 1 base and J by 0 bases, with 6 bases between the two germline ends. The CDR3 coding sequence is TGCGCCAGCAGCCAAGGAGCGGCTAACTATGGCTACACCTTC. Translation: CASSQGAANYGYTF.

This clonotype showed up just once. V usage is TRBV29-1 and J usage is TRBJ2-7; TRBD1 agrees at 12 bases. The germline V gene encodes CDR1 SQVTM and CDR2 ANQGSEA. V shed 4 bases, J shed 3 bases, and the junction held 4 bases outside the gene matches. The CDR3 loop spans 14 amino acids. CDR3 residues: CSVGRDRGLYEQYF. For the CDR3, the DNA is TGCAGCGTTGGCCGGGACAGGGGGCTCTACGAGCAGTACTTC.

This sequence joins TRBV7-2 and TRBJ1-2, with D hard to call. With 1 base removed from V and 5 bases from J, the gap between germline ends came to 8 bases. The germline gives CDR1 SGHTA, CDR2 FQGNSA. CDR3 length: 13 residues. CDR3 sequence (DNA): TGTGCCAGCAGCTTAGAACCGGTTTATGGCTACACCTTC. It yields the protein CASSLEPVYGYTF.

The genes are TRBV7-1 and TRBJ2-1; D may correspond to TRBD1 or TRBD2 (6 bases each). TRBV7-1 is marked as an open reading frame, function uncertain. V was trimmed by 6 bases and J by 8 bases, leaving 11 bases between them. CDR3 length: 12 residues. The CDR3, as DNA: TGTGCCAGCAGATCGAGGGGGGATGAGCAGTTCTTC. It is translated as CASRSRGDEQFF.

The genes are TRBV6-5 and TRBJ1-2; D ambiguous. The CDR3 totals 12 residues. The V end lost 8 bases, the J end lost 4 bases, and 11 bases lay between the germline ends. Germline V gene sequence: CDR1 MNHEY, CDR2 SVGAGI. In nucleotides, the CDR3 is TGTGCCAGCGGAGGGTATTCCTATGGCTACACCTTC. Protein sequence: CASGGYSYGYTF.

V gene TRBV12-3 or TRBV12-4 combines with J gene TRBJ2-4; TRBD1 agrees at 7 bases. The trim removed 6 bases at V and 7 bases at J, leaving 12 bases unmatched. The CDR3 is 15 residues long. The CDR3 loop reads CASSPGQLPPNIQYF. The CDR3, as DNA: TGTGCCAGCAGCCCGGGACAGCTCCCCCCGAACATTCAGTACTTC.

The chain employs TRBV23-1 and TRBJ1-6; D gene unclear. TRBV23-1 has ORF status, its function being uncertain. V lost 4 bases, J lost 1 base, and 8 bases lay in between. CDR3 length equals 15 residues. In DNA form, the CDR3 reads TGCGCCAGCAGTCCCCGGGCATCCTATAATTCACCCCTCCACTTT. Translation: CASSPRASYNSPLHF.

Remarks on this clonotype: At one of its ends the junction is not consistent with the germline gene, which may arise from a read error. The chain links TRBV11-1 to TRBJ2-1, with 8 bases fitting TRBD2. This CDR3 comprises 18 residues. Germline CDR1 reads SGHAT; CDR2 reads FQDESV (reference sequence). The CDR3 loop is CASSLGRLRGRNGYEQFF. CDR3 nucleotide sequence: TGTGCCAGCAGCTTAGGTCGGTTACGCGGGAGGAATGGGTATGAACAGTTCTTC.

The gene calls are TRBV10-3 and TRBJ2-3; D remains ambiguous. Per the germline V gene, CDR1 is ENHRY and CDR2 is SYGVKD. The V end lost 6 bases, the J end lost 6 bases, and 13 bases lay between the germline ends. The CDR3 contains 13 residues. In DNA form, the CDR3 reads TGTGCCATCAGCGCTGGCGTCAGCGATACGCAGTATTTT. The encoded protein is CAISAGVSDTQYF.

This clonotype appeared a single time. CDR3: CASSLEAVHEQFF. The CDR3 bases are TGTGCCAGCAGCTTGGAGGCGGTCCATGAGCAGTTCTTC. The J gene is TRBJ2-1, the V gene TRBV5-4; no reliable D call. This CDR3 is built from 13 residues. The V end was cut by 0 bases, the J end by 8 bases, with 9 bases between. CDR1 and CDR2 from the germline V gene are SGHNT and YYREEE (reference sequence).

This clonotype was counted once. The V gene is TRBV6-2 or TRBV6-3, the J gene TRBJ1-1; 7 bases agree with TRBD1. The J segment lost 0 bases and the V segment lost 2 bases, leaving 12 bases of the junction unmatched. Germline V gene data show CDR1 as MNHEY and CDR2 as SVGEGT. The CDR3 is 18 amino acids. The CDR3 coding sequence is TGTGCCAGCAGTTACCTTCCGGACAGGCCCCCAATGAACACTGAAGCTTTCTTT. This translates into CASSYLPDRPPMNTEAFF.

The V call is TRBV5-6, the J call TRBJ1-6, with D unresolved. Germline CDR1 is SGHDT and CDR2 is YYEEEE. The CDR3 loop spans 15 amino acids. V was cut by 1 base and J by 5 bases, with 10 bases left in between. CDR3 DNA: TGTGCCAGCAGCTTGAGAGGGTGGAATAATTCACCCCTCCACTTT. Translating it yields CASSLRGWNNSPLHF.

The V call is TRBV11-2, the J call TRBJ2-3, with unresolved D. Germline V gene data show CDR1 as SGHAT and CDR2 as FQNNGV. Trimming stripped 5 bases from V and 1 base from J, with 7 bases between. CDR3 length equals 13 residues. Written as DNA, the CDR3 is TGTGCCAGCAGCGAGCAACGCACAGATACGCAGTATTTT. Encoded protein: CASSEQRTDTQYF.

This clonotype was seen only once. The chain employs TRBV20-1 and TRBJ2-5; D not resolved. The CDR3 spans 11 residues. The germline CDR1 and CDR2 sequences are DFQATT and SNEGSKA (reference sequence). Trimming stripped 5 bases from V and 5 bases from J, with 9 bases between. The CDR3 reads CSAGFVETQYF. CDR3 sequence (DNA): TGCAGTGCTGGCTTTGTGGAGACCCAGTACTTC.

This chain connects TRBV7-8 to TRBJ2-2; 7 nucleotides agree with TRBD1. The length of the CDR3 is 16 residues. Per germline, CDR1 SGHVS and CDR2 FQNEAQ. V dropped 0 bases and J dropped 4; count of bases not matched to a gene: 5. The CDR3 DNA follows: TGTGCCAGCAGCTTAGCACAGGGGATCGGCACCGGGGAGCTGTTTTTT. As protein: CASSLAQGIGTGELFF.

This chain links TRBV7-9 with TRBJ2-7; D unclear. Trimming shortened V by 3 bases and J by 4 bases, and 7 bases separated the two germline ends. The CDR3 contains 12 residues. Germline V gene lookup returns CDR1 SEHNR and CDR2 FQNEAQ (reference sequence). In nucleotides, the CDR3 is TGTGCCAGCAGCTTTCAACCTTACGAGCAGTACTTC. Translating gives CASSFQPYEQYF.

The CDR3 DNA sequence: TGTGCCAGCAGCTTTGGGTTGAGTGAAGCTTTCTTT. Its protein is CASSFGLSEAFF. V is TRBV11-1 and J is TRBJ1-1; no clear D gene. Germline-derived CDR1 and CDR2 are SGHAT and FQDESV (reference sequence). The V gene lost 3 bases and the J gene lost 7 bases, with 9 bases spanning the gap. The CDR3 spans 12 residues.

This sequence joins TRBV14 and TRBJ2-3, with 10 bases aligning to TRBD2. Germline-derived CDR1 and CDR2 are SGHDN and FVKESK. Trimming removed 3 bases from V and 5 bases from J; junction bases left unmatched: 17. The CDR3 loop spans 19 amino acids. The CDR3 bases are TGTGCCAGCAGCCACGTCCTAGCGGGAGTCTACGGGCGGGGAGATACGCAGTATTTT. It codes for CASSHVLAGVYGRGDTQYF.

The chain is built from TRBV4-2 and TRBJ2-7; TRBD1 aligns across 7 bases. Germline trimming cut 2 bases from V and 5 bases from J; bases unmatched to any gene: 9. CDR3 length equals 15 residues. Germline loops: CDR1 LGHNA, CDR2 YNFKEQ. The CDR3 nucleotides read TGTGCCAGCAGCCAACTGGACAGGTCTCGGGACGAGCAGTACTTC. The encoded protein is CASSQLDRSRDEQYF.

The chain combines TRBV11-1 with TRBJ2-3, with D maybe TRBD1 (6 bases). The CDR3 consists of 13 residues. The V end was cut by 5 bases, the J end by 10 bases, with 16 bases between. Per germline, CDR1 SGHAT and CDR2 FQDESV (reference sequence). CDR3 sequence reads: CASSPGVQGSQYF. In DNA, the CDR3 is TGTGCCAGCAGCCCAGGGGTACAGGGTTCGCAGTATTTT.

V usage is TRBV7-6 and J usage is TRBJ2-2, with 10 positions matching TRBD1. CDR1 and CDR2 (germline): SGHVS, FNYEAQ. The CDR3 sequence is 16 residues long. V lost 5 bases and J lost 8; bases outside the gene matches: 11. Here the CDR3 DNA reads TGTGCCAGCAGCCGTCAGACAGGGGGCAGTTTGGGGGAGCTGTTTTTT. Protein sequence: CASSRQTGGSLGELFF. Using reference TRBV7-6 and TRBJ2-2 for the parts outside the CDR3, the full variable domain is GAGVSQSPRYKVTKRGQDVALRCDPISGHVSLYWYRQALGQGPEFLTYFNYEAQQDKSGLPNDRFSAERPEGSISTLTIQRTEQRDSAMYRCASSRQTGGSLGELFFGEGSRLTVL.

This clonotype is a singleton in its sample. The rearrangement uses TRBV6-2 or TRBV6-3 and TRBJ1-2, with D unclear. The CDR3 has 13 amino acids. Germline values: CDR1 MNHEY, CDR2 SVGEGT. Trimming took 2 bases from V and 4 from J, leaving 8 bases between them. The DNA of the CDR3 is TGTGCCAGCAGTTACGGTTCCGCCTATGGCTACACCTTC. Its protein product is CASSYGSAYGYTF.

The J gene is TRBJ2-7, the V gene TRBV15; no definite D call. V shed 7 bases and J shed 3 bases, with 13 bases lying between them. This CDR3 spans 13 amino acids. The germline V gene encodes CDR1 LNHNV and CDR2 YYDKDF (reference sequence). Here the CDR3 DNA reads TGTGCCACCACCACAAGAGACGGCTACGAGCAGTACTTC. Translating gives CATTTRDGYEQYF.

This clonotype appeared a few times. V gene TRBV23-1 combines with J gene TRBJ1-6; D is ambiguous. TRBV23-1 belongs to the ORF category, with a function that is uncertain. The CDR3 totals 14 residues. V gave up 2 bases and J gave up 4 bases, with 6 bases separating them. The CDR3 nucleotides are TGCGCCAGCAGTCAAAAGGAGTATAATTCACCCCTCCACTTT. Translation: CASSQKEYNSPLHF.

This clonotype appeared once. The rearrangement links TRBV11-1 to TRBJ1-4; 9 bases agree with TRBD1. Per the germline V gene, CDR1 is SGHAT and CDR2 is FQDESV (reference sequence). The CDR3 is 12 amino acids. V shed 5 bases and J 13 bases; nucleotides not matched to a gene: 5. For the CDR3, the DNA is TGTGCCAGCAGCGCGGGACAGGGAGGACTGTTTTTT. Translation: CASSAGQGGLFF.